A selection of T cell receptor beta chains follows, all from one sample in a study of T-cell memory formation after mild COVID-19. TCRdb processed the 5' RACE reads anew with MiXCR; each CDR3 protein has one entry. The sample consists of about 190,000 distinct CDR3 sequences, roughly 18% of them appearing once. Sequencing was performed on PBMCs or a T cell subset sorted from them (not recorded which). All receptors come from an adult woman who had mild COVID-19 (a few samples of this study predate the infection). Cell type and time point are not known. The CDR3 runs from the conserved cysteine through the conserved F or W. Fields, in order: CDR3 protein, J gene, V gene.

CATSDLGTGLETQYF | TRBJ2-5 | TRBV24-1
CASSYSDRLLNEQFF | TRBJ2-1 | TRBV6-2/TRBV6-3
CASSPPAGAHNEQFF | TRBJ2-1 | TRBV5-1
CATSDSGLAGENEQYF | TRBJ2-7 | TRBV24-1
CASSLTGYTEAFF | TRBJ1-1 | TRBV7-3
CSARAVSGGVDTQYF | TRBJ2-3 | TRBV20-1
CSAHEGSTPEAFF | TRBJ1-1 | TRBV20-1
CASSYHQGLAGGAYNEQFF | TRBJ2-1 | TRBV6-2/TRBV6-3
CASSSRDRGRGNQPQHF | TRBJ1-5 | TRBV7-9
CASSQLRDSYEQYF | TRBJ2-7 | TRBV4-2
CASSPPGTTRDTQYF | TRBJ2-3 | TRBV18
CASSILQGADTQYF | TRBJ2-3 | TRBV7-6
CASSSLANNEQFF | TRBJ2-1 | TRBV7-3
CASSPDQGRRQPQHF | TRBJ1-5 | TRBV12-3/TRBV12-4
CATSTAGVSYEQYF | TRBJ2-7 | TRBV24-1
CASSLDSGSSYEQYF | TRBJ2-7 | TRBV11-2
CASIGNTEAFF | TRBJ1-1 | TRBV6-5
CASSPGTGNHHNQPQHF | TRBJ1-5 | TRBV27
CASSSTGDSTDTQYF | TRBJ2-3 | TRBV5-1
CAISAQGGDTEAFF | TRBJ1-1 | TRBV10-3
CAIRTSGGVGELFF | TRBJ2-2 | TRBV10-3
CATSYPSSGGSGELFF | TRBJ2-2 | TRBV24-1